Shown below are 16 T cell receptor beta chains from a single sample sequenced in a study of shared clonotypes between healthy human individuals. Generated by immunoSEQ multiplex PCR, the TCRdb table keeps only in-frame clones and is missing some. The data show around 1,900,000 clones, around 93% seen once. Terminally differentiated effector memory CD45RA+ cells were excluded from the naive CD8 cells, which were CD45RO-negative and positively selected for CCR7. Material: naive CD8+ T cells from PBMCs. These receptors came from a young man in good health. Some clones in this sample may be carry-over from other donors' samples.

This chain links TRBV6-6 with TRBJ2-7; 7 nucleotides match TRBD1. V was pared by 3 bases and J by 6 bases, with 5 bases of the junction left unmatched. Germline values: CDR1 MNHNY, CDR2 SVGAGI (reference sequence). This CDR3 has 13 residues. In DNA form, the CDR3 reads TGTGCCAGCAGTTATAAGGGGGCGGGCGAGCAGTACTTC. Residues: CASSYKGAGEQYF.

This clone was observed a few times. Other DNA sequences in the sample encode the same CDR3. The CDR3 loop is CASSIGGAAEQYF. DNA for the CDR3: TGTGCCAGTAGTATAGGAGGAGCGGCCGAGCAGTACTTC. The chain joins TRBV19 to TRBJ2-7; possibly TRBD2 for D (5 bases). CDR1 is LNHDA, CDR2 SQIVND, per germline (reference sequence). The CDR3 loop spans 13 amino acids. V was trimmed by 1 base and J by 6 bases, leaving 10 bases between them.

This clone was picked up one time. The chain couples TRBV27 to TRBJ1-2, with 8 nucleotides matching TRBD1. The CDR3 has 13 amino acids. Germline CDR1 reads MNHEY; CDR2 reads SMNVEV (reference sequence). The V gene end was trimmed by 6 bases and the J gene end by 8 bases; junction bases not matched to a gene: 8. The CDR3, as DNA: TGTGCCAGCAGCCTCCAGGGGGCTCAGGGCTACACCTTC. Its protein product is CASSLQGAQGYTF.

This sequence joins TRBV27 and TRBJ2-1; D perhaps matches TRBD2 (7 bases). CDR3 length: 11 residues. Germline values: CDR1 MNHEY, CDR2 SMNVEV (reference sequence). The V gene lost 6 bases and the J gene lost 11 bases, with 11 bases spanning the gap. The CDR3 loop reads CASRGGQKQFF. The DNA of the CDR3 is TGTGCCAGCAGGGGGGGGCAGAAGCAGTTCTTC.

V usage is TRBV27 and J usage is TRBJ2-7, with D unclear. Between the trimmed V and J ends, which lost 0 bases and 0 bases, there was a span of 15 bases. This CDR3 is 17 amino acids long. CDR1 and CDR2 (germline): MNHEY, SMNVEV (reference sequence). The CDR3 here is CASSLSFSWRHSYEQYF. CDR3 sequence (DNA): TGTGCCAGCAGTTTATCGTTCTCTTGGCGACACTCCTACGAGCAGTACTTC.

As for this clone: Other DNA sequences in the sample encode the same CDR3. The rearrangement joins TRBV28 to TRBJ1-2; D is perhaps TRBD1 (5 bases). The V and J ends lost 5 bases and 3 bases respectively, with 7 bases between them. The CDR3 runs to 12 residues. Germline CDR1 and CDR2: MDHEN and SYDVKM. The DNA for the CDR3 is TGTGCCAGCAGTACAGGCGACTATGGCTACACCTTC. Encoded protein: CASSTGDYGYTF.

Of note for this clone: The same CDR3 can be traced to other DNA sequences in this sample. This chain uses TRBV27 with TRBJ1-1; a weak D match, TRBD1 (6 bases). Per the germline V gene, CDR1 is MNHEY and CDR2 is SMNVEV (reference sequence). The CDR3 covers 14 residues. The ends were cut back, 2 bases at V and 5 bases at J, with 12 bases in the middle. CDR3 sequence (DNA): TGTGCCAGCAGTTTAGCCAGGGGTTATACTGAAGCTTTCTTT. This translates into CASSLARGYTEAFF.

In this sample, this clone turned up once. The chain recombines TRBV14 with TRBJ2-7; TRBD2 agrees at 12 bases. The germline V gene encodes CDR1 SGHDN and CDR2 FVKESK. This CDR3 has 17 amino acids. Unmatched junction bases numbered 3, after V lost 0 bases and J lost 0 bases. The CDR3 sequence is CASSQETSGSSSYEQYF. The CDR3, as DNA: TGTGCCAGCAGCCAAGAGACTAGCGGGAGTAGCTCCTACGAGCAGTACTTC.

The chain recombines TRBV2 with TRBJ2-3, with TRBD1 as a possible D gene (6 bases). Germline CDR1 reads SNHLY; CDR2 reads FYNNEI. The CDR3 has 14 amino acids. The V end was cut by 2 bases, the J end by 3 bases, with 9 bases between. This CDR3 is CASSENRETDTQYF. As DNA, the CDR3 is TGTGCCAGCAGTGAAAACAGGGAGACAGATACGCAGTATTTT.

The CDR3 nucleotides are TGTGCCAGCAGTGGGGAGGGCACTGAAGCTTTCTTT. Translating gives CASSGEGTEAFF. V is TRBV25-1 and J is TRBJ1-1; D is unclear. Germline loops: CDR1 MGHDK, CDR2 SYGVNS. With 4 bases removed from V and 4 bases from J, the gap between germline ends came to 7 bases. This CDR3 spans 12 amino acids.

The rearrangement uses TRBV27 and TRBJ2-2, with 7 bases identical to TRBD1. In germline, CDR1 is MNHEY, CDR2 SMNVEV (reference sequence). The J segment lost 2 bases and the V segment lost 6 bases, leaving 3 bases of the junction unmatched. The CDR3 is 14 residues long. The CDR3 DNA is TGTGCCAGCAGACAGGGGATCAACACCGGGGAGCTGTTTTTT. Its translation is CASRQGINTGELFF.

CDR3 in amino acids: CARESPSGANVLTF. In DNA, the CDR3 is TGTGCCAGAGAAAGTCCCTCTGGGGCCAACGTCCTGACTTTC. The V gene is TRBV2, the J gene TRBJ2-6; D gene unclear. This CDR3 is built from 14 residues. Per germline, CDR1 SNHLY and CDR2 FYNNEI. Trimming took off 9 bases at V and 0 bases at J, with 9 bases between the two ends.

J is TRBJ2-7 and V is TRBV27, with 12 bases that match TRBD1. Losses at the gene ends were 5 bases for V and 4 bases for J; bases not matched to a gene: 3. Germline V gives CDR1 MNHEY, CDR2 SMNVEV (reference sequence). The CDR3 is 14 residues long. The CDR3 DNA sequence: TGTGCCAGCAGTCGGGACAGGGGGCTTTACGAGCAGTACTTC. Translation: CASSRDRGLYEQYF.

The CDR3 sequence: CASSLTPKSNQPQHF. DNA of the CDR3: TGTGCCAGCAGCTTAACCCCGAAGAGCAATCAGCCCCAGCATTTT. The V and J genes are TRBV11-2 and TRBJ1-5; D call uncertain. This CDR3 has 15 residues. Germline CDR1 and CDR2: SGHAT and FQNNGV. Deletions cut 2 bases from V and 1 base from J, with 9 bases between.

This chain connects TRBV27 to TRBJ2-3; 7 nucleotides match TRBD2. J lost 2 bases, V lost 6 bases, and 14 bases had no gene match. The CDR3 spans 17 residues. CDR1 and CDR2 (germline): MNHEY, SMNVEV (reference sequence). CDR3 coding DNA: TGTGCCAGCAGCCCGACTAGCCCCGAATTAAACACAGATACGCAGTATTTT. Its translation: CASSPTSPELNTDTQYF.

The V call is TRBV6-5, the J call TRBJ2-7; 7 bases are shared with TRBD2. Germline CDR1 MNHEY, CDR2 SVGAGI. This CDR3 contains 15 residues. J was trimmed by 5 bases and V by 2 bases; bases with no gene match: 9. CDR3 sequence: CASSYLRGGLNEQYF. CDR3 coding DNA: TGTGCCAGCAGTTACCTACGCGGGGGTCTCAACGAGCAGTACTTC.